One and the same sample provided the 15 T cell receptor beta chains below, sequenced in a study of blood T cell repertoires in COVID-19. Assay: immunoSEQ multiplex PCR; the TCRdb copy retains only in-frame clones and omits some. There are 130,000 to 150,000 clones in the sample; approximately 85% occur only once, and 8% lies in the top ten. The sequenced sample was peripheral blood. The receptors shown here come from a woman in her sixties or seventies with COVID-19, enrolled during active disease.

The genes are TRBV4-1 and TRBJ2-7; 12 bases are shared with TRBD1. The CDR3 is made up of 16 amino acids. With V trimmed by 0 bases and J by 7 bases, 7 bases remained unmatched. Germline V gene lookup returns CDR1 MGHRA and CDR2 YSYEKL. The CDR3 loop is CASSQEPGQGAIEQYF. For the CDR3, the DNA is TGCGCCAGCAGCCAAGAACCGGGACAGGGGGCAATAGAGCAGTACTTC.

The chain employs TRBV28 and TRBJ2-3; 8 nucleotides match TRBD1. Trimming at V came to 7 bases and at J to 4 bases, leaving 7 bases not matched to a gene. From germline, CDR1 is MDHEN and CDR2 SYDVKM. The CDR3 spans 14 residues. CDR3 nucleotide sequence: TGTGCCAGCATAGGAAACAGGGGGGCAGATACGCAGTATTTT. It translates to CASIGNRGADTQYF.

V is TRBV9 and J is TRBJ2-2; D not certain. Germline V CDR1 and CDR2: SGDLS, YYNGEE. The CDR3 is made up of 12 amino acids. Between the trimmed V and J ends, which lost 1 base and 6 bases, there was a span of 4 bases. The CDR3 DNA is TGTGCCAGCAGCGTAACGGCCGGGGAGCTGTTTTTT. Translation: CASSVTAGELFF. Full variable domain (rest looked up from reference TRBV9 and TRBJ2-2): DSGVTQTPKHLITATGQRVTLRCSPRSGDLSVYWYQQSLDQGLQFLIQYYNGEERAKGNILERFSAQQFPDLHSELNLSSLELGDSALYFCASSVTAGELFFGEGSRLTVL.

The rearrangement joins TRBV25-1 to TRBJ1-2, with no clear D. V shed 3 bases and J shed 3 bases, with 8 bases lying between them. Germline loops: CDR1 MGHDK, CDR2 SYGVNS. The CDR3 runs to 13 residues. CDR3 in DNA: TGTGCCAGCAGTGACTCTGTAGACTATGGCTACACCTTC. It is translated as CASSDSVDYGYTF.

This chain links TRBV9 with TRBJ2-5; 11 bases agree with TRBD2. Per the germline V gene, CDR1 is SGDLS and CDR2 is YYNGEE. The CDR3 length is 17 residues. The J segment lost 1 base and the V segment lost 0 bases, leaving 5 bases of the junction unmatched. The CDR3 nucleotides read TGTGCCAGCAGCGTAGAAGGGCTAGCGGGGGGCCAAGAGACCCAGTACTTC. It yields the protein CASSVEGLAGGQETQYF. Looking up the rest from reference TRBV9 and TRBJ2-5 gives the full variable domain: DSGVTQTPKHLITATGQRVTLRCSPRSGDLSVYWYQQSLDQGLQFLIQYYNGEERAKGNILERFSAQQFPDLHSELNLSSLELGDSALYFCASSVEGLAGGQETQYFGPGTRLLVL.

This clone came up a few times. This chain links TRBV5-6 with TRBJ2-3, with 16 positions matching TRBD2. Germline lookup yields CDR1 SGHDT and CDR2 YYEEEE. CDR3 length: 19 residues. The V gene end was trimmed by 1 base and the J gene end by 2 bases; junction bases not matched to a gene: 7. This CDR3 is CASSLLGTSGGASTDTQYF. The CDR3 DNA follows: TGTGCCAGCAGCTTGCTCGGGACTAGCGGGGGGGCCTCCACAGATACGCAGTATTTT.

The chain carries TRBV7-6 and TRBJ2-7, with 12 positions matching TRBD1. V trimming: 5 bases; J trimming: 9 bases; junction bases outside the gene matches: 8. The CDR3 is 14 residues long. Germline CDR1 reads SGHVS; CDR2 reads FNYEAQ. The CDR3 loop is CASSPSGTGGGQYF. The DNA for the CDR3 is TGTGCCAGCAGCCCCTCCGGGACAGGGGGCGGGCAGTACTTC.

This sequence joins TRBV30 and TRBJ1-1; the D gene is possibly TRBD1 (6 bases). Germline V gives CDR1 GTSNPN, CDR2 SVGIG (reference sequence). The V gene lost 4 bases and the J gene lost 5 bases, with 14 bases spanning the gap. This CDR3 is built from 13 residues. The CDR3 here is CAWTSQGGTEAFF. The CDR3 DNA follows: TGTGCCTGGACGTCACAGGGAGGGACTGAAGCTTTCTTT.

This chain links TRBV5-1 with TRBJ2-7, with 10 bases that match TRBD1. The J segment lost 7 bases and the V segment lost 0 bases, leaving 7 bases of the junction unmatched. Germline V gene lookup returns CDR1 SGHRS and CDR2 YFSETQ. This CDR3 region has 15 residues. CDR3 sequence (DNA): TGCGCCAGCAGCTTGGCCGGGACAGGGGTTCAAGAGCAGTACTTC. Its protein product is CASSLAGTGVQEQYF. Based on the CDR3 plus reference TRBV5-1 and TRBJ2-7, the full variable domain is KAGVTQTPRYLIKTRGQQVTLSCSPISGHRSVSWYQQTPGQGLQFLFEYFSETQRNKGNFPGRFSGRQFSNSRSEMNVSTLELGDSALYLCASSLAGTGVQEQYFGPGTRLTVT.

The chain links TRBV6-1 to TRBJ2-3; TRBD2 might be the D (7 bases). Deletions cut 2 bases from V and 7 bases from J, with 13 bases between. The CDR3 spans 14 residues. The germline gives CDR1 MNHNS, CDR2 SASEGT. The CDR3 region has the DNA TGTGCCAGCAGTGAACGAGGGGGGGCTAATACGCAGTATTTT. Translation: CASSERGGANTQYF.

The gene calls are TRBV30 and TRBJ1-1, with D hard to call. The germline V and J ends were trimmed by 1 base and 0 bases, with 6 bases remaining between them. The CDR3 loop spans 13 amino acids. Germline V gives CDR1 GTSNPN, CDR2 SVGIG (reference sequence). The CDR3 nucleotides are TGTGCCTGGAGTGGTCAGATGAACACTGAAGCTTTCTTT. This gives the protein CAWSGQMNTEAFF.

This clone is a singleton in its sample. The chain carries TRBV4-1 and TRBJ1-5, with 12 positions matching TRBD1. With 3 bases clipped from V and 7 bases from J, the junction kept 7 bases outside the gene matches. CDR1 is MGHRA and CDR2 is YSYEKL in the germline V gene. The CDR3 contains 16 residues. The CDR3 coding sequence is TGCGCCAGCAGCCAGGGAGGGACAGGGGGCGAGCAGCCCCAGCATTTT. This translates into CASSQGGTGGEQPQHF.

The V and J genes are TRBV12-5 and TRBJ1-1, with no clear D. The CDR3 has 16 amino acids. Germline CDR1 is LGHNT and CDR2 is FRNRAP. V was shortened by 0 bases and J by 2 bases, with 13 bases between the two germline ends. CDR3 in amino acids: CASGLVRWEPNTEAFF. The CDR3 DNA reads TGTGCTAGTGGTTTGGTACGTTGGGAGCCAAACACTGAAGCTTTCTTT.

The J gene is TRBJ1-3, the V gene TRBV11-3; tentatively, D is TRBD1 (6 bases). The V and J ends lost 5 bases and 4 bases respectively, with 9 bases between them. CDR3 length: 13 amino acids. Germline V gene sequence: CDR1 SGHNT, CDR2 YENEEA. The CDR3 spells CASSPGTGNTIYF. Written as DNA, the CDR3 is TGTGCCAGCAGCCCTGGGACAGGAAACACCATATATTTT. Full variable domain (rest looked up from reference TRBV11-3 and TRBJ1-3): EAGVVQSPRYKIIEKKQPVAFWCNPISGHNTLYWYLQNLGQGPELLIRYENEEAVDDSQLPKDRFSAERLKGVDSTLKIQPAELGDSAVYLCASSPGTGNTIYFGEGSWLTVV.

The CDR3 nucleotides read TGTGCCAGCAGCAAGACAGTAGACCAAGAGACCCAGTACTTC. Translating gives CASSKTVDQETQYF. V gene TRBV3-1 (or the pseudogene TRBV3-2) combines with J gene TRBJ2-5; possibly TRBD1 for D (5 bases). The length of the CDR3 is 14 residues. Germline CDR1 LGHDT, CDR2 YNNKEL (reference sequence). The V gene lost 5 bases and the J gene lost 0 bases, with 10 bases spanning the gap.